The next 29 T cell receptor beta chains were all read from a single sample in a study of Ad26.COV2.S vaccination and SARS-CoV-2 variants. TCRdb keeps only in-frame clones here, not all; method: immunoSEQ multiplex PCR. This sample yields roughly 350,000 clones, of which roughly 89% are seen a single time; approximately 5% belongs to the top ten. Treatment given: around 19 received Ad26.COV2.S at low or high dose, single or two shots; several received placebo; per-sample allocation not given. Samples analyzed were those drawn on day 63 after the first vaccine or placebo injection. The sample consisted of peripheral blood, taken in a trial of Ad26.COV2.S vaccine versus placebo. The receptor set was obtained from a person between 18 and 60 years old who received the Ad26.COV2.S COVID-19 vaccine or a placebo.

The J gene is TRBJ2-7, the V gene TRBV6-5; no clear D gene. This CDR3 is built from 15 residues. Germline CDR1 and CDR2: MNHEY and SVGAGI. V was shortened by 8 bases and J by 3 bases, with 20 bases between the two germline ends. The CDR3 bases are TGTGCCAGCGGAAAACTCTCGGACGAGAACTACGAGCAGTACTTC. Translating gives CASGKLSDENYEQYF.

This rearrangement joins TRBV7-8 to TRBJ2-4, with a possible D match to TRBD2 (6 bases). This CDR3 has 14 amino acids. V was cut by 1 base and J by 4 bases, with 8 bases left in between. Germline V lookup: CDR1 SGHVS, CDR2 FQNEAQ. CDR3 coding DNA: TGTGCCAGCAGCTTAGTGGCGGGGAAAAACATTCAGTACTTC. It specifies CASSLVAGKNIQYF.

This clone appeared a single time. V is TRBV12-1 and J is TRBJ1-5; TRBD1, the table's D call, lacks a check against the DNA. TRBV12-1 is marked as a pseudogene. This CDR3 has 19 amino acids. For the CDR3, the DNA is TGTGCCAGCAGCTATCCGGGACAGGCCAACTCGGGGAGCAATCAGCCCCAGCATTTT. Translating gives CASSYPGQANSGSNQPQHF.

This rearrangement joins TRBV2 to TRBJ1-2; a possible D gene is TRBD1 (5 bases). Germline assignment: CDR1 SNHLY and CDR2 FYNNEI. The germline V and J ends were trimmed by 8 bases and 2 bases, with 6 bases remaining between them. The CDR3 is made up of 11 amino acids. In DNA, the CDR3 is TGTGCCAGCGGGGACAACTATGGCTACACCTTC. This gives the protein CASGDNYGYTF.

The V and J genes are TRBV27 and TRBJ2-5; 10 bases are a match to TRBD1. J gave up 3 bases and V 5 bases, and 9 bases lay outside the gene matches. Per the germline V gene, CDR1 is MNHEY and CDR2 is SMNVEV (reference sequence). The length of the CDR3 is 16 residues. The CDR3 DNA reads TGTGCCAGCAGTCCGGGGACAGGGGAGGGGGAAGAGACCCAGTACTTC. Translated, it gives CASSPGTGEGEETQYF.

The chain links TRBV5-1 to TRBJ2-1; TRBD1 aligns across 12 bases. The V and J ends lost 0 bases and 7 bases, in that order; junction bases with no gene match: 11. Germline V gene data show CDR1 as SGHRS and CDR2 as YFSETQ. CDR3 size: 18 residues. CDR3 coding DNA: TGCGCCAGCAGCTTGGGTGGGACAGGGGGCTCACGTAATAATGAGCAGTTCTTC. Protein: CASSLGGTGGSRNNEQFF.

The chain recombines TRBV5-1 with TRBJ2-3; possibly TRBD1 for D (5 bases). The CDR3 sequence is 16 residues long. Germline CDR1 SGHRS, CDR2 YFSETQ. V was trimmed by 0 bases and J by 0 bases, leaving 11 bases between them. The DNA for the CDR3 is TGCGCCAGCAGCTTGGCGGGCTCAGGGAGCACAGATACGCAGTATTTT. Protein: CASSLAGSGSTDTQYF.

The genes are TRBV27 and TRBJ1-4; D uncertain. CDR1 is MNHEY and CDR2 is SMNVEV in the germline V gene (reference sequence). Deletions cut 3 bases from V and 5 bases from J, with 7 bases between. The CDR3 contains 13 residues. CDR3 amino acids: CASSFGRNEKLFF. CDR3 coding DNA: TGTGCCAGCAGTTTTGGAAGGAATGAAAAACTGTTTTTT.

The chain recombines TRBV24-1 with TRBJ2-2; D not resolved. CDR3 length equals 17 residues. Germline-derived CDR1 and CDR2 are KGHDR and SFDVKD. V was clipped by 3 bases and J by 1 base, with 14 bases between them. The CDR3 DNA follows: TGTGCCACCAGTGATAACCCGAGAGGCAGGAACACCGGGGAGCTGTTTTTT. This translates into CATSDNPRGRNTGELFF.

V usage is TRBV7-2 and J usage is TRBJ1-6; D unclear. The germline gives CDR1 SGHTA, CDR2 FQGNSA. The CDR3 is 15 residues long. Trimming shortened V by 1 base and J by 5 bases, and 9 bases separated the two germline ends. The DNA of the CDR3 is TGTGCCAGCAGCTTAGTTTCACAGAATAATTCACCCCTCCACTTT. Encoded protein: CASSLVSQNNSPLHF.

A single count supports this clone. The rearrangement joins TRBV27 to TRBJ2-1; possibly TRBD2 for D (5 bases). The CDR3 consists of 12 residues. Trimming removed 2 bases at V and 7 bases at J, with 6 bases between. Germline values: CDR1 MNHEY, CDR2 SMNVEV (reference sequence). The CDR3 loop is CASSLTGNEQFF. The CDR3 DNA reads TGTGCCAGCAGTTTAACGGGGAATGAGCAGTTCTTC.

This clone was detected only once. The V and J genes are TRBV18 and TRBJ1-1; D is ambiguous. The V end lost 1 base, the J end lost 3 bases, and 12 bases lay between the germline ends. Germline CDR1 and CDR2: KGHSH and LQKENI. The CDR3 runs to 15 residues. The CDR3 nucleotides are TGTGCCAGCTCACCACTATTCTCTGGGGACACTGAAGCTTTCTTT. Its translation is CASSPLFSGDTEAFF.

This rearrangement joins TRBV29-1 to TRBJ2-7, with TRBD1 matching over 9 bases. Germline V CDR1 and CDR2: SQVTM, ANQGSEA. CDR3 length equals 13 residues. V gave up 4 bases and J gave up 3 bases; unmatched junction bases: 4. The CDR3 sequence is CSVAGTGSYEQYF. As DNA, the CDR3 is TGCAGCGTTGCCGGGACAGGGAGCTACGAGCAGTACTTC.

The CDR3 DNA is TGTGCCAGCAGCAAACCCCCGCCTGGCTTCAACACAGATACGCAGTATTTT. Translation gives CASSKPPPGFNTDTQYF. J is TRBJ2-3 and V is TRBV21-1; TRBD1, as called in the table, went unchecked against the DNA. TRBV21-1 is marked as a pseudogene. The CDR3 spans 17 residues.

The chain carries TRBV19 and TRBJ2-5; 7 nucleotides line up with TRBD1. V shed 5 bases, J shed 1 base, and the junction held 10 bases outside the gene matches. The CDR3 is 16 amino acids. Germline CDR1 is LNHDA and CDR2 is SQIVND (reference sequence). The CDR3 is CASSPGQAPSQETQYF. In nucleotides, the CDR3 is TGTGCCAGTAGTCCCGGACAGGCCCCCAGCCAAGAGACCCAGTACTTC. Complete variable domain (other parts from reference TRBV19 and TRBJ2-5): DGGITQSPKYLFRKEGQNVTLSCEQNLNHDAMYWYRQDPGQGLRLIYYSQIVNDFQKGDIAEGYSVSREKKESFPLTVTSAQKNPTAFYLCASSPGQAPSQETQYFGPGTRLLVL.

This chain links TRBV2 with TRBJ1-4; 9 bases are a match to TRBD1. Germline-derived CDR1 and CDR2 are SNHLY and FYNNEI. The CDR3 has 18 residues. Unmatched junction bases numbered 8, after V lost 2 bases and J lost 1 base. DNA for the CDR3: TGTGCCAGCAGTGAAAGGGACAGGGTTACTTTAACTAATGAAAAACTGTTTTTT. It translates to CASSERDRVTLTNEKLFF.

The chain carries TRBV19 and TRBJ2-7; D gene unclear. The germline CDR1 and CDR2 sequences are LNHDA and SQIVND (reference sequence). Trimming cost V 3 bases and J 3 bases, with 6 bases left between them. This CDR3 contains 12 residues. The CDR3 loop reads CASSIDGYEQYF. Here the CDR3 DNA reads TGTGCCAGTAGTATCGACGGCTACGAGCAGTACTTC. Looking up the rest from reference TRBV19 and TRBJ2-7 gives the full variable domain: DGGITQSPKYLFRKEGQNVTLSCEQNLNHDAMYWYRQDPGQGLRLIYYSQIVNDFQKGDIAEGYSVSREKKESFPLTVTSAQKNPTAFYLCASSIDGYEQYFGPGTRLTVT.

The V gene is TRBV2, the J gene TRBJ1-5; D might be TRBD1 (6 bases). CDR1 is SNHLY, CDR2 FYNNEI, per germline. Trimming shortened V by 1 base and J by 3 bases, and 16 bases separated the two germline ends. There are 17 residues in the CDR3. CDR3 bases: TGTGCCAGCAGTGAAGTGTCGAGGGGGGTTGACAATCAGCCCCAGCATTTT. Translating gives CASSEVSRGVDNQPQHF. Combining the CDR3 with reference TRBV2 and TRBJ1-5 gives the whole variable domain EPEVTQTPSHQVTQMGQEVILRCVPISNHLYFYWYRQILGQKVEFLVSFYNNEISEKSEIFDDQFSVERPDGSNFTLKIRSTKLEDSAMYFCASSEVSRGVDNQPQHFGDGTRLSIL.

The V call is TRBV7-9, the J call TRBJ1-4, with D unclear. Trimming took off 2 bases at V and 6 bases at J, with 13 bases between the two ends. The germline V gene has CDR1 SEHNR and CDR2 FQNEAQ (reference sequence). The CDR3 sequence is 15 residues long. This CDR3 reads CASSLYGNLDEKLFF. CDR3 DNA: TGTGCCAGCAGCTTATACGGGAACTTGGATGAAAAACTGTTTTTT.

A single count supports this clone. The chain couples TRBV7-2 to TRBJ1-1; weak D call: TRBD1 (6 bases). V was trimmed by 5 bases and J by 1 base, leaving 14 bases between them. The CDR3 has 15 amino acids. Germline V gene data show CDR1 as SGHTA and CDR2 as FQGNSA. The DNA for the CDR3 is TGTGCCAGCAGCCCAACAAAGGACAGGAACACTGAAGCTTTCTTT. Protein sequence: CASSPTKDRNTEAFF.

This clone was found once. The chain has TRBV28 and TRBJ1-1, with D tentatively TRBD1 (6 bases). The V gene's germline CDR1 is MDHEN and CDR2 SYDVKM. The CDR3 contains 13 residues. The DNA for the CDR3 is TGTGCGTCCCGAGGCAGGGGCTGGACTGAAGCTTTCTTT. Translation: CASRGRGWTEAFF.

The J gene is TRBJ2-5, the V gene TRBV5-3, with D unclear. TRBV5-3 is an ORF, with its function uncertain. This CDR3 region has 16 residues. Trimming took 0 bases from V and 1 from J, leaving 13 bases between them. The CDR3 spells CARSLGPGARQETQYF. CDR3 in DNA: TGTGCCAGAAGCTTGGGCCCCGGAGCCCGCCAAGAGACCCAGTACTTC.

Comments on this clone: Other nucleotide sequences in the sample specify the same CDR3. J is TRBJ2-5 and V is TRBV28; 12 bases match TRBD2. After removal of 5 bases from V and 5 bases from J, the junction contained 6 bases not matched to a gene. In germline, CDR1 is MDHEN, CDR2 SYDVKM. The CDR3 is 15 amino acids. CDR3 DNA: TGTGCCAGCAGTCCAAGTCTAGCGGGAGGGGAGACCCAGTACTTC. It yields the protein CASSPSLAGGETQYF.

The V and J genes are TRBV9 and TRBJ2-3, with TRBD2 identical over 12 bases. The germline V gene encodes CDR1 SGDLS and CDR2 YYNGEE. CDR3 length: 15 amino acids. V trimming: 4 bases; J trimming: 1 base; junction bases outside the gene matches: 1. CDR3 coding DNA: TGTGCCAGCAGCAGGACTAGCGGGGGCACAGATACGCAGTATTTT. Protein sequence: CASSRTSGGTDTQYF.

The count of this clone is one. This chain uses TRBV12-5 with TRBJ2-1; D remains ambiguous. Germline values: CDR1 LGHNT, CDR2 FRNRAP. The V end was cut by 1 base, the J end by 1 base, with 5 bases between. This CDR3 is 14 amino acids long. CDR3 loop: CASGLEVSYNEQFF. For the CDR3, the DNA is TGTGCTAGTGGTTTGGAGGTATCCTACAATGAGCAGTTCTTC.

This rearrangement joins TRBV6-5 to TRBJ2-2; D may correspond to TRBD1 or TRBD2 (5 bases each). CDR1 and CDR2 from the germline V gene are MNHEY and SVGAGI. The CDR3 spans 15 residues. V was shortened by 6 bases and J by 1 base, with 12 bases between the two germline ends. The CDR3 DNA is TGTGCCAGCAGCGCCGGGACGTTGAACACCGGGGAGCTGTTTTTT. Translating it yields CASSAGTLNTGELFF.

This rearrangement joins TRBV3-1 (or the pseudogene TRBV3-2) to TRBJ2-6; D uncertain. This CDR3 spans 16 amino acids. V shed 3 bases and J shed 0 bases, with 9 bases lying between them. Germline V gene lookup returns CDR1 LGHDT and CDR2 YNNKEL (reference sequence). The CDR3 coding sequence is TGTGCCAGCAGCCACCCCCGGAGCTCTGGGGCCAACGTCCTGACTTTC. Residues: CASSHPRSSGANVLTF.

The rearrangement uses TRBV18 and TRBJ2-5, with TRBD1 identical over 9 bases. This CDR3 contains 15 residues. The V and J ends lost 4 bases and 1 base, in that order; junction bases with no gene match: 4. Germline V CDR1 and CDR2: KGHSH, LQKENI. The CDR3, as DNA: TGTGCCAGCTCACTGACGGGACAGGGCCAAGAGACCCAGTACTTC. Amino acids: CASSLTGQGQETQYF.

The chain combines TRBV4-1 with TRBJ1-1, with D uncertain. The CDR3 has 13 amino acids. Germline CDR1 is MGHRA and CDR2 is YSYEKL. V gave up 6 bases and J gave up 0 bases, with 8 bases separating them. The CDR3: CASSSSMNTEAFF. The CDR3 coding sequence is TGCGCCAGCAGTAGCAGCATGAACACTGAAGCTTTCTTT.